The entry below gives a single T cell receptor beta chain sequence along with its context. Its antigen is undetermined. The PCR ran on 60 Vbeta and 13 Jbeta primers. Profiling relied on immunoSEQ multiplex PCR, and the TCRdb table lists in-frame clones only, not all of them. The sample contains approximately 110,000 clones, around 66% of which appear only once. This entry comes from a study of cytomegalovirus exposure and HLA in healthy donors. Study-level points and caveats: A few CMV-associated chains proved CMV antigen-specific in vitro. 87-base-pair reads could not separate some V segments, including TRBV6-2 and TRBV6-3.

This CDR3 has 15 amino acids. The V end lost 5 bases, the J end lost 4 bases, and 17 bases lay between the germline ends. Germline-derived CDR1 and CDR2 are LNHNV and YYDKDF (reference sequence). The chain uses TRBV15 and TRBJ2-5; the D gene is possibly TRBD1 (6 bases). Sequenced sample: PBMCs. The receptor comes from a man in his late teens or twenties in good health and CMV-seropositive. DNA of the CDR3: TGTGCCACCAGCGTAGGAGGACAGTACCGAGAGACCCAGTACTTC. Translated, it gives CATSVGGQYRETQYF.